What follows is one T cell receptor beta chain and its context. This CDR3 contains 15 residues. V shed 4 bases and J 2 bases; nucleotides not matched to a gene: 4. Per the germline V gene, CDR1 is SGHRS and CDR2 is YFSETQ. The data belong to a study of cytomegalovirus exposure and HLA in healthy donors. Study overall: Unique TCR beta sequences numbering about 100 million came from 150 million to 200 million T cells in an earlier analysis.

Donors were ostensibly healthy at sampling, although undocumented immune exposures were probable. The PCR made use of 60 Vbeta and 13 Jbeta primers. This table comes from immunoSEQ multiplex PCR, and its TCRdb copy is limited to in-frame clones, with some not included. The table includes over 100,000 clones, 76% detected once. The source is a middle-aged woman in good health and CMV-seropositive. The chain couples TRBV5-1 to TRBJ1-3, with 9 positions matching TRBD1. Material for sequencing was PBMCs. The CDR3 sequence: CASSLGDRAGNTIYF. In DNA, the CDR3 is TGCGCCAGCAGCCTAGGGGACAGGGCTGGAAACACCATATATTTT.